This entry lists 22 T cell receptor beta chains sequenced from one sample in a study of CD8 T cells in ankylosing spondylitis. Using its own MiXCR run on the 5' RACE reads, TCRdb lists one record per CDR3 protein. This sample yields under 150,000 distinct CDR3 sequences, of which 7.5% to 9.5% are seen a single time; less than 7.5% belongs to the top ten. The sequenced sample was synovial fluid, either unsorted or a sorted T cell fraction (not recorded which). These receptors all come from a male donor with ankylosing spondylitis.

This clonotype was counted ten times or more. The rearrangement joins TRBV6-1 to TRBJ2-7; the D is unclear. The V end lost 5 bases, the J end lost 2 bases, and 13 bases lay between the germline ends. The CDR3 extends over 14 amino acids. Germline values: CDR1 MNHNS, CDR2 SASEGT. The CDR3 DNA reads TGTGCCAGCAGTCCCGCCCGCGGAGCCTACGAGCAGTACTTC. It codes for CASSPARGAYEQYF.

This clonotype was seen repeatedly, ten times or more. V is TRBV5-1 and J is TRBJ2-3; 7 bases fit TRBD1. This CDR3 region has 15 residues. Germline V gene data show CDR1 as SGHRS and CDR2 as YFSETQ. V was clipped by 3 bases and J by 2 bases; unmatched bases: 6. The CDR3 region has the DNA TGCGCCAGCAGCTCGAGGACAGGTAACACAGATACGCAGTATTTT. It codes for CASSSRTGNTDTQYF.

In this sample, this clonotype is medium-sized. CDR3 in amino acids: CASSLMGSKETQYF. The DNA for the CDR3 is TGCGCCAGCAGCTTGATGGGCAGCAAAGAGACCCAGTACTTC. This chain connects TRBV5-1 to TRBJ2-5; D remains ambiguous. The CDR3 consists of 14 residues. V lost 1 base to trimming and J lost 3 bases, with 10 bases between them. Germline CDR1 is SGHRS and CDR2 is YFSETQ.

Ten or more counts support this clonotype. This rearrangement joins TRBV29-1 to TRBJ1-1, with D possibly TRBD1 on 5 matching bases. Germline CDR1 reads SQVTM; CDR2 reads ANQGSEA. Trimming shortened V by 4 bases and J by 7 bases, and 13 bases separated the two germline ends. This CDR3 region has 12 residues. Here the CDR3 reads CSVGAGKNEAFF. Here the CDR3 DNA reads TGCAGCGTTGGGGCAGGGAAAAATGAAGCTTTCTTT.

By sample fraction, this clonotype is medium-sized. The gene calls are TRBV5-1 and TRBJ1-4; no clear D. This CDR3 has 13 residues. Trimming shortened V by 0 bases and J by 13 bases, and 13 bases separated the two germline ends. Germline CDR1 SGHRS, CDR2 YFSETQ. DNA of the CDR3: TGCGCCAGCAGCTTGGGCGAATTTGCTGGACTGTTTTTT. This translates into CASSLGEFAGLFF.

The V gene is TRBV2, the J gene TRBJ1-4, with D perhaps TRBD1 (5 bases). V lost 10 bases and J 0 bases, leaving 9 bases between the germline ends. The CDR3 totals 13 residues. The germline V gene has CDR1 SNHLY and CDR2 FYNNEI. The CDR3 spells CATSGATNEKLFF. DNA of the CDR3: TGTGCCACCTCGGGGGCAACTAATGAAAAACTGTTTTTT.

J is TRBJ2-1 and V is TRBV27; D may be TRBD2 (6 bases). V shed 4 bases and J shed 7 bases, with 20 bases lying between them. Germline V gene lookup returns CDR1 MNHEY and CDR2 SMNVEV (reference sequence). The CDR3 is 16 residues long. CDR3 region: CASSSNRDFEKNEQFF. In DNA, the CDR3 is TGTGCCAGCAGTTCGAACCGGGACTTTGAGAAAAATGAGCAGTTCTTC.

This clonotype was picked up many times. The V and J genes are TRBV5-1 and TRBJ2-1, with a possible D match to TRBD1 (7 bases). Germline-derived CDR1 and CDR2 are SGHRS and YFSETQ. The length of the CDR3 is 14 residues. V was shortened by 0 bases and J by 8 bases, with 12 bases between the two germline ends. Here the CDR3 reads CASSLGGRGDEQFF. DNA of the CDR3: TGCGCCAGCAGCTTGGGTGGCAGGGGGGATGAGCAGTTCTTC.

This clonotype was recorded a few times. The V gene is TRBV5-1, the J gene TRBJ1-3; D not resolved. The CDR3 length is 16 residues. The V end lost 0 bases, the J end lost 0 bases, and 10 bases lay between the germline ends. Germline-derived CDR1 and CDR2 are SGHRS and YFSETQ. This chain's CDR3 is CASSLAWGLSGNTIYF. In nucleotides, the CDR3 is TGCGCCAGCAGCTTGGCGTGGGGTCTCTCTGGAAACACCATATATTTT.

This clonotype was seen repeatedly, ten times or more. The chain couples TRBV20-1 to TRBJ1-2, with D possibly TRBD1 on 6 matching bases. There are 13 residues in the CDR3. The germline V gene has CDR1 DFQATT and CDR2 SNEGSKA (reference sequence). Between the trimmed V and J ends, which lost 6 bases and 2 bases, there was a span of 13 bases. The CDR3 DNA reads TGCAGTGCCAGGGACAATCTCAACTATGGCTACACCTTC. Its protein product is CSARDNLNYGYTF.

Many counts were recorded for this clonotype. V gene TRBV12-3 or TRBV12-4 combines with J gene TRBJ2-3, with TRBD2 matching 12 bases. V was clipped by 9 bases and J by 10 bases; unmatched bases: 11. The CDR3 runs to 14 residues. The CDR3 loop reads CASTTSGSYGAQYF. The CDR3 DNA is TGTGCCAGTACGACTAGCGGGAGTTACGGAGCGCAGTATTTT.

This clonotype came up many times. CDR3 region: CAMGPGWAGPAEAFF. The CDR3 DNA reads TGTGCCATGGGCCCCGGTTGGGCAGGTCCCGCTGAAGCTTTCTTT. This chain connects TRBV7-9 to TRBJ1-1; D gene unclear. Germline CDR1 reads SEHNR; CDR2 reads FQNEAQ (reference sequence). V lost 10 bases and J 6 bases, leaving 24 bases between the germline ends. The CDR3 spans 15 residues.

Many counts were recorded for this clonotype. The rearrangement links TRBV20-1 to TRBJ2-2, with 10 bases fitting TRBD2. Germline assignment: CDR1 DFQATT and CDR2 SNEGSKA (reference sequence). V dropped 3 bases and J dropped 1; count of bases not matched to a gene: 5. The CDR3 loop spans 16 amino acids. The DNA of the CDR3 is TGCAGTGCTAGCCCGAGACTAGCGGGGAACACCGGGGAGCTGTTTTTT. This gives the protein CSASPRLAGNTGELFF.

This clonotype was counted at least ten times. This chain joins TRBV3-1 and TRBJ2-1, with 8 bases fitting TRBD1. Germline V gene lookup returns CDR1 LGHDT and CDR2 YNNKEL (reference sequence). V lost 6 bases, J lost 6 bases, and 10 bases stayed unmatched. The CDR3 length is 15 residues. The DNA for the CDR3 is TGTGCCAGCAGAGCCCGGGACAGGTCTTTCAATGAGCAGTTCTTC. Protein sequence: CASRARDRSFNEQFF.

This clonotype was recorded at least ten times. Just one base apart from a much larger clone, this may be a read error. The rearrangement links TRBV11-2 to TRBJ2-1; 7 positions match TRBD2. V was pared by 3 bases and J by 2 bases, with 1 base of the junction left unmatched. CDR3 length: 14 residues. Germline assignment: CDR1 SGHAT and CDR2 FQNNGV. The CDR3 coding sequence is TGTGCCAGCAGCTTGGGACTAACCTACAATGAGCAGTTCTTC. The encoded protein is CASSLGLTYNEQFF.

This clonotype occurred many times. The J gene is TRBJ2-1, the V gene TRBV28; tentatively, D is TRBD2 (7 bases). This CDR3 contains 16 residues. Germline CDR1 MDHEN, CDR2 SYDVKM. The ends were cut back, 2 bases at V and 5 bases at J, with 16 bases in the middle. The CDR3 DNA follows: TGTGCCAGCAGTTTAGGGGGGGCAGGAGACAACAATGAGCAGTTCTTC. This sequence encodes CASSLGGAGDNNEQFF.

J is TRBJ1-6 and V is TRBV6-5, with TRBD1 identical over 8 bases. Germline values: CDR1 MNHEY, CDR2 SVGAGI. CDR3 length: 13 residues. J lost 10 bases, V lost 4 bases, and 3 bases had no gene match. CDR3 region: CASSLDRESPLHF. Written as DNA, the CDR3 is TGTGCCAGCAGTTTGGACAGGGAGTCACCCCTCCACTTT.

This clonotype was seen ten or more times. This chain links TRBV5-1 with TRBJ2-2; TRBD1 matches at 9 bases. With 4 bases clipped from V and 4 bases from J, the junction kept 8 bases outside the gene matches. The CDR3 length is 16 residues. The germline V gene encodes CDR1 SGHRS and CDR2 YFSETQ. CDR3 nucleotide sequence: TGCGCCAGCAGCCCCTCCGGGACAGGGCTCACCGGGGAGCTGTTTTTT. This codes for CASSPSGTGLTGELFF.

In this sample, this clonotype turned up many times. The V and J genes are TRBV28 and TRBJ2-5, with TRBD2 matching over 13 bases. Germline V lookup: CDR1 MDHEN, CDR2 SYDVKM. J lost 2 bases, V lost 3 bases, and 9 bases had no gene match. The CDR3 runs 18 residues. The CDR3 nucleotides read TGTGCCAGCAGTTTGGGGGGGACTAGCGGGACCTATCAAGAGACCCAGTACTTC. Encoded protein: CASSLGGTSGTYQETQYF.

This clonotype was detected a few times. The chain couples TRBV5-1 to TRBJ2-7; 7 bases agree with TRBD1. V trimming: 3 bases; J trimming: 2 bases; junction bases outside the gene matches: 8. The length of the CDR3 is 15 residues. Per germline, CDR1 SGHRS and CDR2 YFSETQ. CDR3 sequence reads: CASSYTGATTYEQYF. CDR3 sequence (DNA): TGCGCCAGCAGCTACACAGGGGCTACTACCTACGAGCAGTACTTC.

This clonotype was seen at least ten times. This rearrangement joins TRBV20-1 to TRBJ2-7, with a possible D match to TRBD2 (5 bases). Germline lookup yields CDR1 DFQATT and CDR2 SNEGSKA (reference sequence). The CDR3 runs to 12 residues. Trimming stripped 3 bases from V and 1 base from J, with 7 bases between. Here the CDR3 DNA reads TGCAGTGCTAGGCCGGGGTCCTACGAGCAGTACTTC. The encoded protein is CSARPGSYEQYF.

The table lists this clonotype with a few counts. The CDR3 DNA is TGTGCCAGCAGCATCATGGGGGGCCTCTCCTACAATGAGCAGTTCTTC. Residues: CASSIMGGLSYNEQFF. V is TRBV7-6 and J is TRBJ2-1, with D perhaps being TRBD1 or TRBD2 (6 bases each). Germline V CDR1 and CDR2: SGHVS, FNYEAQ. Trimming removed 5 bases at V and 0 bases at J, with 14 bases between. This CDR3 has 16 residues.